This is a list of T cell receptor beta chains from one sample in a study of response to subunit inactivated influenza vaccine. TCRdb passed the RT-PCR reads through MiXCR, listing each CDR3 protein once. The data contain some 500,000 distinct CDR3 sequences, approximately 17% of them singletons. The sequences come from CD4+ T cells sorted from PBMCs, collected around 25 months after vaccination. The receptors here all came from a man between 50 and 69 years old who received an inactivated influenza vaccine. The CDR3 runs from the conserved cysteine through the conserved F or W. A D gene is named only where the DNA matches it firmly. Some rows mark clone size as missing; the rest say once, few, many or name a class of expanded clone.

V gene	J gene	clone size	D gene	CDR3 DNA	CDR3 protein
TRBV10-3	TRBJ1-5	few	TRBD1	TGTGCCATCAGTGCTACAGGGGGTCAGCCCCAGCATTTT	CAISATGGQPQHF
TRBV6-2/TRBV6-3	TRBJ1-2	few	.	TGTGCCAGCAGCCATCGGGGTGGCTACACCTTC	CASSHRGGYTF
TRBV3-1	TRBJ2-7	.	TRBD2	TGTGCCAGCAGCCATACGGGGCTAAGCGGGAGAGGCGAGCAGTACTTC	CASSHTGLSGRGEQYF
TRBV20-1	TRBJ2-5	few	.	TGCAGTGCTAGAGATTTCCAGGGGAACCAAGAGACCCAGTACTTC	CSARDFQGNQETQYF
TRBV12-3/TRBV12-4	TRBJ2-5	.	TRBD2	TGTGCCAGCAGTTCTGGGACTAGCGGGACTGGGGAGACCCAGTACTTC	CASSSGTSGTGETQYF
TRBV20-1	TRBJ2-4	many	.	TGCAGTGCTAGCGGTATGGCCGATGCAGCCAAAAACATTCAGTACTTC	CSASGMADAAKNIQYF
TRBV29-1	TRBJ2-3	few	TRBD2	TGCAGCGTTGCCAGCGGGGGGATTGTAGATACGCAGTATTTT	CSVASGGIVDTQYF
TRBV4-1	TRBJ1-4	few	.	TGCGCCAGCAGCCAGAATTTTCCGGGACCAACTAATGAAAAACTGTTTTTT	CASSQNFPGPTNEKLFF
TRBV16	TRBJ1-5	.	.	TGTGCCAGCAGCCAATCGGTACTTAGCAATCAGCCCCAGCATTTT	CASSQSVLSNQPQHF
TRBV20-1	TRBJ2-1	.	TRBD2	TGCAGTGCTAGAGATGTCGAGCGGGGGCCCTACAATGAGCAGTTCTTC	CSARDVERGPYNEQFF
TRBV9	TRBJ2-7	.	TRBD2	TGTGCCAGTGCTAGCGGGGGCCTGGGCGAGCAGTACTTC	CASASGGLGEQYF
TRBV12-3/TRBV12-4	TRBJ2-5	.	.	TGTGCCAGCAGTTTAAGCGCCGGGGGTGCAGAGACCCAGTACTTC	CASSLSAGGAETQYF
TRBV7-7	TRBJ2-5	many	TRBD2	TGTGCCAGCGGTAGCGGGAGGGCCTGGCAAGAGACCCAGTACTTC	CASGSGRAWQETQYF
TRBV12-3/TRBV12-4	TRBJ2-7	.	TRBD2	TGTGCCAGCAGTTTATGGGCTAGCGGGAGGACTAACTACGAGCAGTACTTC	CASSLWASGRTNYEQYF
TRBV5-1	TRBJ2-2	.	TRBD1	TGCGCCAGCAGCCGCCGCGGACAGGCGAACACCGGGGAGCTGTTTTTT	CASSRRGQANTGELFF
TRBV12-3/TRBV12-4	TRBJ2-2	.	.	TGTGCCAGCAGTTTACAGGGATTCACCGGGGAGCTGTTTTTT	CASSLQGFTGELFF
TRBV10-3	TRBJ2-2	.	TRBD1	TGTGCCATCAAAGGCGAACAGGGGCCGACCGGGGAGCTGTTTTTT	CAIKGEQGPTGELFF
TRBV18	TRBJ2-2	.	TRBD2	TGTGCCAGCTCACCAGTACCTAGCGGGAGTCAGTACACCGGGGAGCTGTTTTTT	CASSPVPSGSQYTGELFF
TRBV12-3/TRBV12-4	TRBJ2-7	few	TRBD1	TGTGCCAGCACCGGGACAGGGGCCTCCTACGAGCAGTACTTC	CASTGTGASYEQYF
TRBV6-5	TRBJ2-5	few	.	TGTGCCAGCAGATACGGGGCAGGGCTTGGAGAGACCCAGTACTTC	CASRYGAGLGETQYF
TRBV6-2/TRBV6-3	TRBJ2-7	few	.	TGTGCCAGCAGTTACGAGCGGCTCTACGAGCAGTACTTC	CASSYERLYEQYF
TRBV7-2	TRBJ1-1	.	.	TGTGCCAGCAGCTTATTCGGGCCAACTTATGGGCACACTGAAGCTTTCTTT	CASSLFGPTYGHTEAFF
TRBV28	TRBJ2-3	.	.	TGTGCCAGCAGTTTTGGATCGTTTGGTACTAGCACAGATACGCAGTATTTT	CASSFGSFGTSTDTQYF
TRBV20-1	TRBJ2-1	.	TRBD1	TGCAGTGCCCAAAGACAGGGGGGAAATGAGCAGTTCTTC	CSAQRQGGNEQFF
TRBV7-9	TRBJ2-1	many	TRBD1	TGTGCCAGCAGCGAATATGGGACAGGGAATAGCAATGAGCAGTTCTTC	CASSEYGTGNSNEQFF
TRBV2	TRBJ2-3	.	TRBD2	TGTGCCAGCAGTGCAAGGACTAGCGGGGGGTCCAGTACGCAGTATTTT	CASSARTSGGSSTQYF
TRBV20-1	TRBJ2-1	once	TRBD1	TGCAGTGCTATTACCGGGACAGGGGGTGATGAGCAGTTCTTC	CSAITGTGGDEQFF
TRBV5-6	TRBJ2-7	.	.	TGTGCCAGCAGCTTTTGGCGGGGTATAGGCGAGCAGTACTTC	CASSFWRGIGEQYF
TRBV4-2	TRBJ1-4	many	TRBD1	TGTGCCAGCAGCCCCGGGACAGCTAATGAAAAACTGTTTTTT	CASSPGTANEKLFF
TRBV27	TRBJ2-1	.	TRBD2	TGTGCCAGCAGTTTATCAGCGGGGGCCTACAATGAGCAGTTCTTC	CASSLSAGAYNEQFF
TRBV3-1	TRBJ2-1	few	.	TGTGCCAGCAGCGGGGTGCTGGCCGAGACTTCCTACAATGAGCAGTTCTTC	CASSGVLAETSYNEQFF
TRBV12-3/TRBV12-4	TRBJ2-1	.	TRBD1	TGTGCCAGCAGTTTATTCCTGACAGGGGGCGATGAGCAGTTCTTC	CASSLFLTGGDEQFF
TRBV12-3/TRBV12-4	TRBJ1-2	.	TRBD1	TGTGCCAGCAGGCCGGACAGGGCCTCTGGCTACACCTTC	CASRPDRASGYTF
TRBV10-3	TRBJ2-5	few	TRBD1	TGTGCCATCAGTACAGGGGCCGGAGAGACCCAGTACTTC	CAISTGAGETQYF
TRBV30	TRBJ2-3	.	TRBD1	TGTGCCTGGAGTCCCGGGACAGGGCCAGATACGCAGTATTTT	CAWSPGTGPDTQYF
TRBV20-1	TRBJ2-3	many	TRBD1	TGCAGTGCTAACGACAGGGGGCCGGGAGATACGCAGTATTTT	CSANDRGPGDTQYF
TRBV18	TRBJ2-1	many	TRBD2	TGTGCCAGCTCAAAGACTAGCGGGACCTACAATGAGCAGTTCTTC	CASSKTSGTYNEQFF
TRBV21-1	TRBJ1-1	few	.	TGTGCCAGCAGCGAGAACAGGGGGCGCCGCACTGAAGCTTTCTTT	CASSENRGRRTEAFF
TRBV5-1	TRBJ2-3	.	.	TGCGCCAGCAGCTTTATACAGGGCGGGGGCACAGATACGCAGTATTTT	CASSFIQGGGTDTQYF
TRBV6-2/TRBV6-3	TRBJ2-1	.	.	TGTGCCAGCAGTCACCCAGGGTACAATGAGCAGTTCTTC	CASSHPGYNEQFF
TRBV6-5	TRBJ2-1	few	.	TGTGCCAGCAGTTATAGGAAGGAGCAGTTCTTC	CASSYRKEQFF
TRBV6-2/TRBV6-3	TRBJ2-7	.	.	TGTGCCAGCAGTTACTCCGGCAGGGACCATTCCTACGAGCAGTACTTC	CASSYSGRDHSYEQYF
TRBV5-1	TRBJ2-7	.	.	TGCGCCAGCAGCCTCCAAGGCAGGGGCTACGAGCAGTACTTC	CASSLQGRGYEQYF
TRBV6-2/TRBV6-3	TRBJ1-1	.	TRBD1	TGTGCCAGCAGTTACAGCGGCAGGGGGCACACTGAAGCTTTCTTT	CASSYSGRGHTEAFF
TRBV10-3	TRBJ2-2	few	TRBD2	TGTGCCATCAAGGGCGGGAGTAGAACCGGGGAGCTGTTTTTT	CAIKGGSRTGELFF
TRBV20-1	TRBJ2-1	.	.	TGCAGTGCTAGCAGTCAGGGGAACCTGCGGAATGAGCAGTTCTTC	CSASSQGNLRNEQFF
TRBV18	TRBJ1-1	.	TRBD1	TGTGCCAGCTCATTGGCCGGACAGGGGTATACTGAAGCTTTCTTT	CASSLAGQGYTEAFF
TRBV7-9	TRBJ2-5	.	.	TGTGCCAGCAGCTTCCCAACGGGGCAAAAAGAGACCCAGTACTTC	CASSFPTGQKETQYF
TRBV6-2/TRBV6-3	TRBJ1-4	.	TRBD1	TGTGCCAGCAGTTCCCCGACCCGCGACAGGGGAAGGAATGAAAAACTGTTTTTT	CASSSPTRDRGRNEKLFF
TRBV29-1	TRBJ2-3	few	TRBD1	TGCAGCGTTGATAATCCGACAGGGGGCACAGATACGCAGTATTTT	CSVDNPTGGTDTQYF
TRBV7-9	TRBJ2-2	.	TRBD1	TGTGCCAGATCTGCCGGGACAGGGCCCACCGGGGAGCTGTTTTTT	CARSAGTGPTGELFF
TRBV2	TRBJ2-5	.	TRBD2	TGTGCCAGCAGGAGCGGGGAGGCCGGAGAGGCCCAGTACTTC	CASRSGEAGEAQYF